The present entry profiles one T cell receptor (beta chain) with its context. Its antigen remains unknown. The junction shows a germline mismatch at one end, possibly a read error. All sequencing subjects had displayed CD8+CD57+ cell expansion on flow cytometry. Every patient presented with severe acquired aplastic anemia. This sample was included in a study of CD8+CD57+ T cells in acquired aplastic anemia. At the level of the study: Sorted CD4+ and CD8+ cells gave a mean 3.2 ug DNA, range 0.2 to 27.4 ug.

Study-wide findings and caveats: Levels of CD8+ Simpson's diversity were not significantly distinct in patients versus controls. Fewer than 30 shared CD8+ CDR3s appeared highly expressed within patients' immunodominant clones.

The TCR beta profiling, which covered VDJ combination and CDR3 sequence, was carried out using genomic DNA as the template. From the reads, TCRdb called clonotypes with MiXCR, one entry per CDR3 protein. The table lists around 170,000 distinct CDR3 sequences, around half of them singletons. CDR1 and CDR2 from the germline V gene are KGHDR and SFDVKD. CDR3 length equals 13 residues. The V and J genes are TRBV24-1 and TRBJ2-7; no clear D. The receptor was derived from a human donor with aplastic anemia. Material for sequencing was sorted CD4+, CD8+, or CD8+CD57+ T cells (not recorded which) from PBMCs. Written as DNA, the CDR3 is TGTGCCACCAGTGGCTTATGGATCTACGGGCAGTACTTC. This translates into CATSGLWIYGQYF.